What follows are 12 T cell receptor beta chains derived from one specimen sequenced in a study of shared T cell receptors in the human thymus. Profiled with immunoSEQ multiplex PCR; TCRdb holds only in-frame clones, not every one. This table has 630,000 or so clones, around 87% appearing once. These data were likewise used in another study, on human thymus T cells.

Source material: thymocytes. The receptor source for this set is a boy under two years old with a congenital heart defect.

This clone was observed a single time. This rearrangement joins TRBV2 to TRBJ2-7; 7 positions match TRBD2. Germline-derived CDR1 and CDR2 are SNHLY and FYNNEI. The CDR3 loop spans 12 amino acids. V was pared by 6 bases and J by 5 bases, with 4 bases of the junction left unmatched. CDR3 loop: CASRGRVNEQYF. In DNA form, the CDR3 reads TGTGCCAGCAGGGGGAGGGTCAACGAGCAGTACTTC. Complete variable domain (other parts from reference TRBV2 and TRBJ2-7): EPEVTQTPSHQVTQMGQEVILRCVPISNHLYFYWYRQILGQKVEFLVSFYNNEISEKSEIFDDQFSVERPDGSNFTLKIRSTKLEDSAMYFCASRGRVNEQYFGPGTRLTVT.

The chain joins TRBV28 to TRBJ1-5; 7 positions match TRBD1. The trim removed 6 bases at V and 4 bases at J, leaving 3 bases unmatched. This CDR3 has 13 amino acids. Per germline, CDR1 MDHEN and CDR2 SYDVKM. The CDR3: CASRTGDNQPQHF. The CDR3, as DNA: TGTGCCAGCAGAACAGGGGATAATCAGCCCCAGCATTTT.

V gene TRBV6-6 combines with J gene TRBJ2-7; 8 bases fit TRBD1. V gave up 6 bases and J gave up 6 bases; unmatched junction bases: 7. Per germline, CDR1 MNHNY and CDR2 SVGAGI (reference sequence). CDR3 length: 13 residues. CDR3 amino acids: CASRSQGVGEQYF. For the CDR3, the DNA is TGTGCCAGCAGGTCACAGGGGGTCGGCGAGCAGTACTTC.

This chain connects TRBV7-6 to TRBJ1-3, with TRBD1 as a possible D gene (6 bases). Germline CDR1 and CDR2: SGHVS and FNYEAQ. The CDR3 is 13 amino acids. V lost 4 bases, J lost 6 bases, and 10 bases lay in between. The CDR3 DNA reads TGTGCCAGCAGCTCCGGACAGCAAAACACCATATATTTT. Amino acids: CASSSGQQNTIYF.

The rearrangement links TRBV4-2 to TRBJ1-5; D may be TRBD1 (6 bases). Germline V CDR1 and CDR2: LGHNA, YNFKEQ. The CDR3 spans 14 residues. Trimming removed 0 bases at V and 9 bases at J, with 12 bases between. CDR3 amino acids: CASSQEGQGTPQHF. The CDR3 DNA follows: TGTGCCAGCAGCCAAGAGGGACAAGGGACGCCCCAGCATTTT.

The CDR3 nucleotides read TGTGCCAGCAGCTTATTCCGGACAGAAAGCTACGAGCAGTACTTC. It codes for CASSLFRTESYEQYF. The chain is built from TRBV5-6 and TRBJ2-7; the D gene is possibly TRBD1 (6 bases). The length of the CDR3 is 15 residues. CDR1 and CDR2 (germline): SGHDT, YYEEEE. The ends were cut back, 2 bases at V and 3 bases at J, with 15 bases in the middle.

The chain carries TRBV25-1 and TRBJ1-2; 8 nucleotides align to TRBD1. CDR1 is MGHDK, CDR2 SYGVNS, per germline. V was clipped by 11 bases and J by 6 bases; unmatched bases: 5. The CDR3 totals 11 residues. The CDR3: CASGQGDGYTF. In DNA form, the CDR3 reads TGTGCCTCCGGACAGGGCGATGGCTACACCTTC.

This clone turned up a few times. The chain joins TRBV6-5 to TRBJ1-1; D perhaps matches TRBD1 (6 bases). The CDR3 runs to 14 residues. Trimming pared 6 bases from V and 3 bases from J, leaving 14 bases between. In germline, CDR1 is MNHEY, CDR2 SVGAGI. CDR3 nucleotide sequence: TGTGCCAGCAGGTCCCAGGGGAGGGACACTGAAGCTTTCTTT. It encodes CASRSQGRDTEAFF.

The chain combines TRBV4-1 with TRBJ2-5, with TRBD2 identical over 13 bases. This CDR3 spans 16 amino acids. The germline V gene encodes CDR1 MGHRA and CDR2 YSYEKL. J was trimmed by 5 bases and V by 4 bases; bases with no gene match: 7. The CDR3 DNA reads TGCGCCAGCAGCCCCCAACTAGCGGGAGGGGGGGAGACCCAGTACTTC. This sequence encodes CASSPQLAGGGETQYF.

The rearrangement links TRBV19 to TRBJ1-5, with D perhaps matching TRBD1 (6 bases). Trimming took 2 bases from V and 4 from J, leaving 24 bases between them. The CDR3 covers 19 residues. Germline CDR1 LNHDA, CDR2 SQIVND (reference sequence). CDR3 sequence: CASSIWGDRPHRGNQPQHF. The CDR3 DNA reads TGTGCCAGTAGTATATGGGGAGACAGGCCCCATCGGGGAAATCAGCCCCAGCATTTT.

The rearrangement links TRBV10-3 to TRBJ2-7; TRBD2 agrees at 10 bases. V lost 2 bases to trimming and J lost 4 bases; unmatched junction nucleotides: 11. Germline assignment: CDR1 ENHRY and CDR2 SYGVKD. The CDR3 extends over 17 amino acids. The chain's CDR3 is CAISEAPGLAVGYEQYF. Here the CDR3 DNA reads TGTGCCATCAGTGAGGCACCCGGACTAGCGGTTGGGTACGAGCAGTACTTC.

J is TRBJ2-5 and V is TRBV5-1; possible D gene TRBD2, 5 bases. The CDR3 runs 16 residues. CDR1 and CDR2 from the germline V gene are SGHRS and YFSETQ. Trimming cost V 4 bases and J 1 base, with 17 bases left between them. CDR3 region: CASSIPQRKAQETQYF. The CDR3 nucleotides read TGCGCCAGCAGCATCCCTCAGCGGAAGGCCCAAGAGACCCAGTACTTC.